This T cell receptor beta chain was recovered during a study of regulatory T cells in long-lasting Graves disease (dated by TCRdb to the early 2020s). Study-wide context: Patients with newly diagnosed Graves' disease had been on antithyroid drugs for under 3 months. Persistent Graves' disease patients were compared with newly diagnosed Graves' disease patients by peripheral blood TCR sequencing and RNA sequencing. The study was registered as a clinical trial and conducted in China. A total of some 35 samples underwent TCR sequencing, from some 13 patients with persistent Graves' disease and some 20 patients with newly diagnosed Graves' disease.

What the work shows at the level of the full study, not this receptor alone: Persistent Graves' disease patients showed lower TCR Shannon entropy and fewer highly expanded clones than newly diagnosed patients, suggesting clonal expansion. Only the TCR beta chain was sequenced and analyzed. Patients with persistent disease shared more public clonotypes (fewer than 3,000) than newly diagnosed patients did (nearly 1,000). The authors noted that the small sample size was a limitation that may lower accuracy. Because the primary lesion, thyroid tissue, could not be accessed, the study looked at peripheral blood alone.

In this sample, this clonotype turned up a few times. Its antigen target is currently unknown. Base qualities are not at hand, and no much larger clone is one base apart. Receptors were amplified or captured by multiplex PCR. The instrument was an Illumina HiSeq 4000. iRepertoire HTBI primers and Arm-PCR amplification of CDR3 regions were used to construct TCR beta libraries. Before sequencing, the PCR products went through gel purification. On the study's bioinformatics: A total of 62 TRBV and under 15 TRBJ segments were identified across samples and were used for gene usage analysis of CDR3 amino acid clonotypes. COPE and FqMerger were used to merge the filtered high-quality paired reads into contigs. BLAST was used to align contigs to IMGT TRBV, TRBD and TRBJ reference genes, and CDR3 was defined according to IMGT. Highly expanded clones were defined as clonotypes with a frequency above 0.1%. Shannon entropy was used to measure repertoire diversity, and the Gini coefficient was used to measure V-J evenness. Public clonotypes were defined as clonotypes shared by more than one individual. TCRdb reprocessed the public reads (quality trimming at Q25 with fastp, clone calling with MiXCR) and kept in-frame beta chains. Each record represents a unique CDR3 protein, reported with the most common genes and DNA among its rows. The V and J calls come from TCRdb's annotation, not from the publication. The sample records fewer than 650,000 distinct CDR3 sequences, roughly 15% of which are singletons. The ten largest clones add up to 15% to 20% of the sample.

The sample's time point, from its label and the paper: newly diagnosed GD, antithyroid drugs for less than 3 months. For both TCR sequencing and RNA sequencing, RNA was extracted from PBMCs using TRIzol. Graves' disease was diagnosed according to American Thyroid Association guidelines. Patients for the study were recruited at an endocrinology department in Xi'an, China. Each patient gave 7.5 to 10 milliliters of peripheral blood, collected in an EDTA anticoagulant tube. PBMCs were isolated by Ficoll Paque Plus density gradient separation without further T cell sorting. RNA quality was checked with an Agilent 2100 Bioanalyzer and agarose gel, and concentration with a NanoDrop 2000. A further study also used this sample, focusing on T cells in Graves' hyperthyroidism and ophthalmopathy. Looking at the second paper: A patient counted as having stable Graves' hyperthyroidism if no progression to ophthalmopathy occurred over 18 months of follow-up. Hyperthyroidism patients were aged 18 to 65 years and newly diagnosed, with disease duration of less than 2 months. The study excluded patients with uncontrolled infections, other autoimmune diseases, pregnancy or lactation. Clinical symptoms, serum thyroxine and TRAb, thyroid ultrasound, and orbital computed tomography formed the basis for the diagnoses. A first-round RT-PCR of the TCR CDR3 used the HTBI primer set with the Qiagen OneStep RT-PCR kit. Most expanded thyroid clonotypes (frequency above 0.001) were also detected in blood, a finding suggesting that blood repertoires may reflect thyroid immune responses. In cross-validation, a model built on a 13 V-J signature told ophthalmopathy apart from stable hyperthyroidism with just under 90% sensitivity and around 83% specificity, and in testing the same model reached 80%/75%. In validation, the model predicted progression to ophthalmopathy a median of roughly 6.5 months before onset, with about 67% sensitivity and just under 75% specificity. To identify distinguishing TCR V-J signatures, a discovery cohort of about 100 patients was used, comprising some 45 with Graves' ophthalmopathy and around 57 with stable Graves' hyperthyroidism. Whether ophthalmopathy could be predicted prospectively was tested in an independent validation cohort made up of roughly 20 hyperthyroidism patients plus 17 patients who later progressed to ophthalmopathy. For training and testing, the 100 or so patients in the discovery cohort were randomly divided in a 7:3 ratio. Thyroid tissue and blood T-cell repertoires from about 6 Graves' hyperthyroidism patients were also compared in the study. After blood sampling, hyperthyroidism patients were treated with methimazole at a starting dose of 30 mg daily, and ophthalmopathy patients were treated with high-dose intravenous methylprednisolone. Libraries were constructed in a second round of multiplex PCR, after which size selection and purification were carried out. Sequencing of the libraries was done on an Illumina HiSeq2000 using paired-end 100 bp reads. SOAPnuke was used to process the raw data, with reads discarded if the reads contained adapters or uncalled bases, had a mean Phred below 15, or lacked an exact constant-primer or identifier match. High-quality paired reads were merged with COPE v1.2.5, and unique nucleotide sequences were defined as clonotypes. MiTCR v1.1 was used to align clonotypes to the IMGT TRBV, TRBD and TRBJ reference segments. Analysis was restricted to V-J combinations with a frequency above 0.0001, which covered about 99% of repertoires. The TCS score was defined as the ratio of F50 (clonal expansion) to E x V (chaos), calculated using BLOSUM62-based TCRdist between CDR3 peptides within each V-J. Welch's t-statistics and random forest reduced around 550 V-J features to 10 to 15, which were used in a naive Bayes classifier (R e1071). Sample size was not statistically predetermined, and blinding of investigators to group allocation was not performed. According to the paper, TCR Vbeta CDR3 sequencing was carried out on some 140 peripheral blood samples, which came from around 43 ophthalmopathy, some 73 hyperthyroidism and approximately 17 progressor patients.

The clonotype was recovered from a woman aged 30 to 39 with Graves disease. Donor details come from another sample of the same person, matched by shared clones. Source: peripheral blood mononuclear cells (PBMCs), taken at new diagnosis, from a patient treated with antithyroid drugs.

In nucleotides, the sequence is TGTGCCAGCTCACCACACGGGCCCGCAACTAATGAAAAACTGTTTTTT. It codes for CASSPHGPATNEKLFF. The chain couples TRBV18 to TRBJ1-4; a confident D gene designation cannot be given. The germline V gene sets CDR1 to KGHSH and CDR2 to LQKENI. The CDR3 runs 16 amino acids, cysteine and phenylalanine included. The sequence is cut down to CDR3 DNA, 48 bases in frame from base 1. Cut back by 1 base and 0 bases, the V and J ends lie 9 bases apart. When the CDR3 is completed using the reference TRBV18 and TRBJ1-4 genes on either side, the full variable domain is NAGVMQNPRHLVRRRGQEARLRCSPMKGHSHVYWYRQLPEEGLKFMVYLQKENIIDESGMPKERFSAEFPKEGPSILRIQQVVRGDSAAYFCASSPHGPATNEKLFFGSGTQLSVL.